Below, 27 T cell receptor beta chains from the same sample are listed, as sequenced in a study of blood T cell repertoires in COVID-19 (dated by TCRdb to the early 2020s). Libraries were prepared through the immunoSEQ multiplex PCR assay. TCRdb provides this immuneACCESS table in a form limited to in-frame rearrangements. Some clones are lacking; in checked studies, under half of them reflect an unresolved V gene, and why the rest are absent is not known. In all, the sample holds about 180,000 clones, and around 87% of those were seen once. Around 0.63% of the sample is held by the ten biggest clonotypes. Material: peripheral blood. Source of these receptors: a man in his sixties with COVID-19, enrolled during active disease.

The chain joins TRBV3-1 (or the pseudogene TRBV3-2) to TRBJ1-1; TRBD1 agrees at 8 bases. This CDR3 spans 17 amino acids. Germline assignment: CDR1 LGHDT and CDR2 YNNKEL (reference sequence). Trimming at V came to 0 bases and at J to 1 base, leaving 7 bases not matched to a gene. The CDR3 nucleotides read TGTGCCAGCAGCCAAGACTCAACAGGGGGATGGAACACTGAAGCTTTCTTT. This encodes CASSQDSTGGWNTEAFF.

Remarks on this clone: Other nucleotide sequences in the sample specify the same CDR3. The chain employs TRBV4-3 and TRBJ2-7, with no clear D. Germline CDR1 reads LGHNA; CDR2 reads YSLEER. The V end was cut by 0 bases, the J end by 1 base, with 10 bases between. The CDR3 spans 15 residues. The CDR3 spells CASSQDRLPSYEQYF. Here the CDR3 DNA reads TGCGCCAGCAGCCAAGACAGGCTGCCGTCCTACGAGCAGTACTTC.

The chain employs TRBV25-1 and TRBJ2-5; 10 bases fit TRBD2. This CDR3 contains 17 residues. The germline V gene encodes CDR1 MGHDK and CDR2 SYGVNS. V lost 7 bases and J lost 5; bases outside the gene matches: 16. The CDR3 protein is CASTPRVGSGRAETQYF. CDR3 bases: TGTGCCAGCACCCCCCGGGTAGGGAGCGGGAGGGCTGAGACCCAGTACTTC.

In regard to this clone: This same CDR3 is encoded by further DNA sequences in the sample. The CDR3 region is CASSLVGTTNTEAFF. For the CDR3, the DNA is TGTGCCAGCAGCTTAGTAGGGACAACGAACACTGAAGCTTTCTTT. This chain connects TRBV11-2 to TRBJ1-1; TRBD1 might be the D (6 bases). V was cut by 1 base and J by 1 base, with 10 bases left in between. CDR1 is SGHAT, CDR2 FQNNGV, per germline. There are 15 residues in the CDR3.

The V and J genes are TRBV7-9 and TRBJ1-3; possible D gene TRBD1, 6 bases. V was clipped by 1 base and J by 3 bases, with 7 bases between them. The CDR3 is 14 amino acids. The germline V gene has CDR1 SEHNR and CDR2 FQNEAQ (reference sequence). This CDR3 is CASSLGQVGNTIYF. The CDR3 nucleotides read TGTGCCAGCAGCTTAGGACAGGTTGGAAACACCATATATTTT. Variable domain in full (rest from reference TRBV7-9 and TRBJ1-3): DTGVSQNPRHKITKRGQNVTFRCDPISEHNRLYWYRQTLGQGPEFLTYFQNEAQLEKSRLLSDRFSAERPKGSFSTLEIQRTEQGDSAMYLCASSLGQVGNTIYFGEGSWLTVV.

The chain combines TRBV10-3 with TRBJ2-7; 8 positions agree with TRBD1. In germline, CDR1 is ENHRY, CDR2 SYGVKD. The CDR3 loop spans 16 amino acids. After removal of 1 base from V and 0 bases from J, the junction contained 5 bases not matched to a gene. CDR3 sequence (DNA): TGTGCCATCAGTGAGTTAGAGGGACAGGCCTCCTACGAGCAGTACTTC. It codes for CAISELEGQASYEQYF.

The chain carries TRBV19 and TRBJ1-1; the match to TRBD1 covers 9 bases. V trimming: 5 bases; J trimming: 3 bases; junction bases outside the gene matches: 7. Germline V lookup: CDR1 LNHDA, CDR2 SQIVND (reference sequence). The CDR3 sequence is 15 residues long. The CDR3 protein is CASSSMTGGDTEAFF. Written as DNA, the CDR3 is TGTGCCAGTAGTTCCATGACAGGGGGTGACACTGAAGCTTTCTTT.

This clone was picked up one time. The CDR3 nucleotides read TGCAGCGTTGAAGATCTTCAACTTTCCTATGGCTACACCTTC. Translating it yields CSVEDLQLSYGYTF. The chain joins TRBV29-1 to TRBJ1-2; the D is unclear. Germline CDR1 and CDR2: SQVTM and ANQGSEA. There are 14 residues in the CDR3. Deletions cut 0 bases from V and 4 bases from J, with 12 bases between.

The chain couples TRBV27 to TRBJ1-1, with no clear D. Trimming left V 6 bases short and J 1 base short, with 12 bases between. This CDR3 comprises 14 residues. The germline gives CDR1 MNHEY, CDR2 SMNVEV (reference sequence). CDR3 nucleotide sequence: TGTGCCAGCAGCCGCGGGAGAGGGAACACTGAAGCTTTCTTT. This encodes CASSRGRGNTEAFF.

V gene TRBV7-8 combines with J gene TRBJ2-7, with D perhaps TRBD1 (6 bases). V shed 1 base and J shed 4 bases, with 8 bases lying between them. The CDR3 length is 13 residues. The V gene's germline CDR1 is SGHVS and CDR2 FQNEAQ. CDR3 sequence: CASSLGRGYEQYF. The CDR3 DNA reads as TGTGCCAGCAGCTTAGGCAGGGGTTACGAGCAGTACTTC. The complete variable domain, with remaining parts taken from reference TRBV7-8 and TRBJ2-7, reads GAGVSQSPRYKVAKRGQDVALRCDPISGHVSLFWYQQALGQGPEFLTYFQNEAQLDKSGLPSDRFFAERPEGSVSTLKIQRTQQEDSAVYLCASSLGRGYEQYFGPGTRLTVT.

The chain is built from TRBV14 and TRBJ1-4, with 10 bases that match TRBD1. The CDR3 sequence is 16 residues long. Per germline, CDR1 SGHDN and CDR2 FVKESK. Losses at the gene ends were 5 bases for V and 6 bases for J; bases not matched to a gene: 9. In DNA form, the CDR3 reads TGTGCCAGCAGCGCCCGGGACAGGGGAGTTTATGAAAAACTGTTTTTT. Translation: CASSARDRGVYEKLFF.

The chain recombines TRBV28 with TRBJ2-3, with TRBD2 matching 8 bases. The CDR3 is 16 residues long. Germline V gene lookup returns CDR1 MDHEN and CDR2 SYDVKM. The V and J ends lost 3 bases and 0 bases, in that order; junction bases with no gene match: 5. The CDR3 loop reads CASSFILAASTDTQYF. The CDR3 DNA sequence: TGTGCCAGCAGTTTTATACTAGCGGCTAGCACAGATACGCAGTATTTT.

The CDR3 loop is CASKLFRVGYGYTF. DNA of the CDR3: TGTGCCAGCAAGCTTTTCAGGGTAGGGTATGGCTACACCTTC. The chain has TRBV28 and TRBJ1-2; the D gene is possibly TRBD1 (5 bases). The germline V gene encodes CDR1 MDHEN and CDR2 SYDVKM. Trimming cost V 7 bases and J 5 bases, with 17 bases left between them. This CDR3 is 14 amino acids long.

This rearrangement joins TRBV7-8 to TRBJ2-2; D possibly corresponds to TRBD2 (5 bases). This CDR3 has 15 amino acids. Germline CDR1 is SGHVS and CDR2 is FQNEAQ. With 1 base removed from V and 4 bases from J, the gap between germline ends came to 10 bases. For the CDR3, the DNA is TGTGCCAGCAGCTTAGTCGGGATGCTCACCGGGGAGCTGTTTTTT. This gives the protein CASSLVGMLTGELFF.

This clone was seen only once. The chain uses TRBV6-5 and TRBJ2-5; TRBD1 is a possible D gene (6 bases). Deletions cut 6 bases from V and 2 bases from J, with 16 bases between. Germline CDR1 is MNHEY and CDR2 is SVGAGI. There are 15 residues in the CDR3. In DNA form, the CDR3 reads TGTGCCAGCAGCCTACTAAGGACAGAACAAGAGACCCAGTACTTC. Translated, it gives CASSLLRTEQETQYF.

The J gene is TRBJ2-2, the V gene TRBV5-4, with 8 bases fitting TRBD1. The CDR3 has 15 residues. Trimming at V came to 0 bases and at J to 5 bases, leaving 3 bases not matched to a gene. Looked up from germline, CDR1 is SGHNT and CDR2 is YYREEE (reference sequence). In DNA form, the CDR3 reads TGTGCCAGCAGCTTGGGACAGGGGATAACCGGGGAGCTGTTTTTT. This sequence encodes CASSLGQGITGELFF.

This chain links TRBV19 with TRBJ1-2; D gene uncertain. This CDR3 is built from 11 residues. V was shortened by 6 bases and J by 4 bases, with 6 bases between the two germline ends. Germline values: CDR1 LNHDA, CDR2 SQIVND (reference sequence). The CDR3 here is CASRASYGYTF. The CDR3 DNA follows: TGTGCCAGTAGGGCTAGCTATGGCTACACCTTC. Complete variable domain (other parts from reference TRBV19 and TRBJ1-2): DGGITQSPKYLFRKEGQNVTLSCEQNLNHDAMYWYRQDPGQGLRLIYYSQIVNDFQKGDIAEGYSVSREKKESFPLTVTSAQKNPTAFYLCASRASYGYTFGSGTRLTVV.

The gene calls are TRBV19 and TRBJ2-7; 7 bases fit TRBD1. The V and J ends lost 7 bases and 6 bases, in that order; junction bases with no gene match: 12. CDR1 is LNHDA and CDR2 is SQIVND in the germline V gene (reference sequence). The CDR3 length is 14 residues. In DNA, the CDR3 is TGTGCCAGTACCCCCGGGACAGCTGTTCGCGAGCAGTACTTC. Amino acids: CASTPGTAVREQYF.

The chain is built from TRBV12-5 and TRBJ2-1; TRBD2 matches 8 bases. This CDR3 comprises 14 residues. Germline CDR1 and CDR2: LGHNT and FRNRAP. The V segment lost 6 bases and the J segment 4 bases; nucleotides outside the gene matches: 5. CDR3 amino acids: CASGGAGGYNEQFF. The CDR3 region has the DNA TGTGCTAGTGGCGGGGCGGGAGGTTACAATGAGCAGTTCTTC.

The rearrangement uses TRBV7-9 and TRBJ1-1; 10 positions agree with TRBD1. Germline V CDR1 and CDR2: SEHNR, FQNEAQ (reference sequence). CDR3 size: 15 residues. J gave up 1 base and V 4 bases, and 3 bases lay outside the gene matches. This CDR3 reads CASSSDRGTNTEAFF. CDR3 sequence (DNA): TGTGCCAGCAGCTCGGACAGGGGGACGAACACTGAAGCTTTCTTT. Filled out from reference TRBV7-9 and TRBJ1-1, the complete variable domain reads DTGVSQNPRHKITKRGQNVTFRCDPISEHNRLYWYRQTLGQGPEFLTYFQNEAQLEKSRLLSDRFSAERPKGSFSTLEIQRTEQGDSAMYLCASSSDRGTNTEAFFGQGTRLTVV.

The rearrangement uses TRBV6-5 and TRBJ1-6; 8 bases agree with TRBD1. Losses at the gene ends were 4 bases for V and 5 bases for J; bases not matched to a gene: 7. The CDR3 loop spans 16 amino acids. Per germline, CDR1 MNHEY and CDR2 SVGAGI. CDR3 residues: CASSFGADRDNSPLHF. The DNA for the CDR3 is TGTGCCAGCAGTTTCGGCGCGGACAGGGATAATTCACCCCTCCACTTT.

The V and J genes are TRBV7-9 and TRBJ2-7, with TRBD2 matching 7 bases. The J segment lost 1 base and the V segment lost 8 bases, leaving 11 bases of the junction unmatched. CDR3 size: 15 residues. The germline V gene has CDR1 SEHNR and CDR2 FQNEAQ (reference sequence). CDR3 sequence (DNA): TGTGCCAGCCTGGCCGCCGCAGCGGGATCCTACGAGCAGTACTTC. Its protein product is CASLAAAAGSYEQYF. The variable domain in full, completed from reference TRBV7-9 and TRBJ2-7, reads DTGVSQNPRHKITKRGQNVTFRCDPISEHNRLYWYRQTLGQGPEFLTYFQNEAQLEKSRLLSDRFSAERPKGSFSTLEIQRTEQGDSAMYLCASLAAAAGSYEQYFGPGTRLTVT.

V is TRBV5-5 and J is TRBJ1-2, with 7 bases aligning to TRBD1. J lost 4 bases, V lost 0 bases, and 6 bases had no gene match. There are 15 residues in the CDR3. The V gene's germline CDR1 is SGHKS and CDR2 YYEKEE (reference sequence). Here the CDR3 DNA reads TGTGCCAGCAGCTTGGCTGGCAGGGGGAGCTATGGCTACACCTTC. Its translation is CASSLAGRGSYGYTF.

The chain uses TRBV14 and TRBJ1-1, with D perhaps TRBD1 (5 bases). With 10 bases removed from V and 3 bases from J, the gap between germline ends came to 15 bases. CDR1 is SGHDN and CDR2 is FVKESK in the germline V gene. CDR3 length equals 13 residues. As DNA, the CDR3 is TGTGCCATCTCGACTGGGGCCCACACTGAAGCTTTCTTT. It translates to CAISTGAHTEAFF.

This rearrangement joins TRBV30 to TRBJ1-5; unclear D gene. The V and J ends lost 7 bases and 0 bases respectively, with 10 bases between them. Germline CDR1 GTSNPN, CDR2 SVGIG (reference sequence). This CDR3 is built from 13 residues. CDR3 loop: CASGGVSNQPQHF. The CDR3 coding sequence is TGTGCCTCAGGAGGAGTTAGCAATCAGCCCCAGCATTTT.

The chain joins TRBV5-1 to TRBJ2-3; 12 nucleotides align to TRBD2. Germline V CDR1 and CDR2: SGHRS, YFSETQ. V gave up 2 bases and J gave up 3 bases; unmatched junction bases: 10. There are 18 residues in the CDR3. CDR3 DNA: TGCGCCAGCAGCTTCTCCTTCTCGACTAGCGGGAGTACAGATACGCAGTATTTT. Translating it yields CASSFSFSTSGSTDTQYF.

The chain joins TRBV25-1 to TRBJ1-1; D is possibly TRBD1 (6 bases). The V and J ends lost 5 bases and 1 base respectively, with 11 bases between them. The CDR3 spans 14 residues. From germline, CDR1 is MGHDK and CDR2 SYGVNS. The CDR3 bases are TGTGCCAGCAGTCCCCGGGGACAGAACACTGAAGCTTTCTTT. Amino acid sequence: CASSPRGQNTEAFF. Based on the CDR3 plus reference TRBV25-1 and TRBJ1-1, the full variable domain is EADIYQTPRYLVIGTGKKITLECSQTMGHDKMYWYQQDPGMELHLIHYSYGVNSTEKGDLSSESTVSRIRTEHFPLTLESARPSHTSQYLCASSPRGQNTEAFFGQGTRLTVV.